Following are 26 T cell receptor beta chains from one sample sequenced in a study of response to subunit inactivated influenza vaccine. TCRdb used MiXCR to reprocess the RT-PCR reads, holding one entry per CDR3 protein. Here the sample spans hundreds of thousands of distinct CDR3 sequences, under 9% being singletons. The sequencing here drew on PBMCs from blood, taken around 25 months after vaccination. The receptors shown here come from a man in his fifties or sixties who received an inactivated influenza vaccine.

This clonotype was recorded many times. Its ends do not fully match the called genes, so a read error is possible. This chain joins TRBV7-7 and TRBJ2-1; D ambiguous. The germline V gene encodes CDR1 SSHAT and CDR2 FNYEAQ (reference sequence). The CDR3 spans 13 residues. CDR3 loop: CASSVNMAHEQFF. The CDR3 DNA sequence: TGTGCTAGCAGCGTGAATATGGCCCATGAGCAGTTCTTC.

This clonotype has only a few counts. V is TRBV6-1 and J is TRBJ2-3; no clear D. The CDR3 extends over 12 amino acids. Germline V CDR1 and CDR2: MNHNS, SASEGT. V was trimmed by 1 base and J by 5 bases, leaving 4 bases between them. CDR3 sequence (DNA): TGTGCCAGCAGTGAAGGGGTAGATACGCAGTATTTT. It specifies CASSEGVDTQYF.

This clonotype was observed at least ten times. J is TRBJ2-2 and V is TRBV6-5; TRBD2 matches at 7 bases. The CDR3 length is 16 residues. The V gene's germline CDR1 is MNHEY and CDR2 SVGAGI. Trimming cost V 4 bases and J 5 bases; bases outside gene matches: 10. CDR3 loop: CASSSGRAGETGELFF. The CDR3 DNA is TGTGCCAGCAGTTCCGGTCGGGCGGGAGAAACCGGGGAGCTGTTTTTT.

This clonotype was picked up a small number of times. The V call is TRBV11-3, the J call TRBJ2-4; D unclear. Between the trimmed V and J ends, which lost 10 bases and 9 bases, there was a span of 19 bases. CDR1 is SGHNT, CDR2 YENEEA, per germline. The CDR3 runs 13 residues. As DNA, the CDR3 is TGTGCCAAAACACCCTCCGGTCCCAGCATTCAGTACTTC. Protein: CAKTPSGPSIQYF.

V and J are TRBV10-3 and TRBJ2-1, with D perhaps matching TRBD2 (5 bases). This CDR3 region has 15 residues. Germline V gene data show CDR1 as ENHRY and CDR2 as SYGVKD. The V and J ends lost 2 bases and 7 bases respectively, with 15 bases between them. CDR3 DNA sequence: TGTGCCATCAGTGAGGCGCCTAACTCGGGAAATGAGCAGTTCTTC. Translating it yields CAISEAPNSGNEQFF.

This clonotype was seen many times. CDR3 in amino acids: CASSSLEWSSNEQFF. The CDR3 nucleotides read TGCGCCAGCAGCTCACTAGAATGGAGTTCAAATGAGCAGTTCTTC. The chain carries TRBV5-1 and TRBJ2-1; possibly TRBD2 for D (5 bases). Germline assignment: CDR1 SGHRS and CDR2 YFSETQ. There are 15 residues in the CDR3. Between the trimmed V and J ends, which lost 3 bases and 7 bases, there was a span of 17 bases.

The chain carries TRBV28 and TRBJ2-7, with 7 bases identical to TRBD2. The germline V gene encodes CDR1 MDHEN and CDR2 SYDVKM. V lost 11 bases and J lost 4; bases outside the gene matches: 11. CDR3 length: 13 amino acids. The CDR3 sequence is CALPPAGVYEQYF. Written as DNA, the CDR3 is TGTGCCCTACCCCCTGCGGGGGTGTACGAGCAGTACTTC.

This clonotype was picked up many times. J is TRBJ1-5 and V is TRBV27; no firm D call. Trimming shortened V by 5 bases and J by 0 bases, and 5 bases separated the two germline ends. Per germline, CDR1 MNHEY and CDR2 SMNVEV (reference sequence). The CDR3 runs to 13 residues. The CDR3 sequence is CASSIDSNQPQHF. The CDR3 DNA follows: TGTGCCAGCAGTATTGATAGCAATCAGCCCCAGCATTTT.

The sample holds a few counts of this clonotype. CDR3 in DNA: TGCAGCGTTGTGAGGGGGGGTTCCATGAACACTGAAGCTTTCTTT. Its translation: CSVVRGGSMNTEAFF. The chain employs TRBV29-1 and TRBJ1-1; D possibly corresponds to TRBD1 (6 bases). The V and J ends lost 4 bases and 0 bases respectively, with 15 bases between them. CDR3 size: 15 residues. Per germline, CDR1 SQVTM and CDR2 ANQGSEA.

This clonotype was counted a few times. The genes are TRBV7-2 and TRBJ2-6; 10 nucleotides agree with TRBD2. Germline CDR1 reads SGHTA; CDR2 reads FQGNSA. The trim removed 0 bases at V and 0 bases at J, leaving 5 bases unmatched. The CDR3 totals 19 residues. The CDR3: CASSLALVAGGSGANVLTF. CDR3 nucleotides: TGTGCCAGCAGCTTAGCGCTGGTAGCGGGAGGCTCTGGGGCCAACGTCCTGACTTTC.

This clonotype was found a few times. This chain links TRBV6-5 with TRBJ1-6; tentative D call: TRBD1 (6 bases). The ends were cut back, 0 bases at V and 10 bases at J, with 16 bases in the middle. The CDR3 is 16 residues long. Germline V gene sequence: CDR1 MNHEY, CDR2 SVGAGI. The CDR3 bases are TGTGCCAGCAGTTACTCCGGGGGACAAGCTGCCTCACCCCTCCACTTT. This codes for CASSYSGGQAASPLHF.

The rearrangement joins TRBV6-1 to TRBJ1-1, with D possibly matching TRBD1 (6 bases). Germline V lookup: CDR1 MNHNS, CDR2 SASEGT. This CDR3 contains 15 residues. V lost 5 bases and J 6 bases, leaving 19 bases between the germline ends. The CDR3 loop is CASSPQPGASPEAFF. The CDR3 DNA reads as TGTGCCAGCAGTCCCCAACCAGGGGCCTCTCCTGAAGCTTTCTTT.

This clonotype was detected many times. The genes are TRBV10-3 and TRBJ2-3; no firm D call. Per the germline V gene, CDR1 is ENHRY and CDR2 is SYGVKD. V was trimmed by 6 bases and J by 6 bases, leaving 10 bases between them. There are 12 residues in the CDR3. The CDR3 sequence: CAIRSGSDTQYF. CDR3 nucleotide sequence: TGTGCCATCAGATCCGGTTCCGATACGCAGTATTTT.

This clonotype was counted only a few times. The rearrangement uses TRBV7-2 and TRBJ2-1; TRBD1 matches at 9 bases. The germline V gene encodes CDR1 SGHTA and CDR2 FQGNSA. The CDR3 spans 13 residues. The V and J ends lost 8 bases and 6 bases, in that order; junction bases with no gene match: 5. The CDR3 spells CASGQGYGNEQFF. The CDR3 coding sequence is TGTGCCAGCGGACAGGGGTACGGCAATGAGCAGTTCTTC.

V and J are TRBV20-1 and TRBJ2-3; D gene ambiguous. The V gene lost 0 bases and the J gene lost 6 bases, with 13 bases spanning the gap. The germline CDR1 and CDR2 sequences are DFQATT and SNEGSKA (reference sequence). The CDR3 spans 14 residues. CDR3 loop: CSARDLGRSDTQYF. CDR3 coding DNA: TGCAGTGCTAGAGATCTCGGCAGAAGCGATACGCAGTATTTT.

A remark on this clonotype: A much larger clone differs by one base, so this may be a read error. The J gene is TRBJ2-7, the V gene TRBV10-3; D unclear. Germline-derived CDR1 and CDR2 are ENHRY and SYGVKD. This CDR3 has 12 amino acids. V dropped 0 bases and J dropped 2 bases, with 2 bases sitting between them. Written as DNA, the CDR3 is TGTGCCATCAGTGAGTCGACCTACGAGCAGTACTTC. Its protein product is CAISESTYEQYF.

The J gene is TRBJ2-3, the V gene TRBV7-9; D gene unclear. Germline V gene lookup returns CDR1 SEHNR and CDR2 FQNEAQ (reference sequence). This CDR3 has 13 residues. V lost 6 bases, J lost 0 bases, and 7 bases lay in between. CDR3 amino acids: CASRPESTDTQYF. CDR3 DNA: TGTGCCAGCAGGCCCGAAAGCACAGATACGCAGTATTTT.

This clonotype was counted only a few times. V gene TRBV30 combines with J gene TRBJ2-7; the D is unclear. V lost 0 bases and J 4 bases, leaving 4 bases between the germline ends. The germline gives CDR1 GTSNPN, CDR2 SVGIG (reference sequence). The CDR3 sequence is 11 residues long. The CDR3 nucleotides read TGTGCCTGGAGTGTACGGTACGAGCAGTACTTC. It codes for CAWSVRYEQYF. Full variable domain (rest looked up from reference TRBV30 and TRBJ2-7): SQTIHQWPATLVQPVGSPLSLECTVEGTSNPNLYWYRQAAGRGLQLLFYSVGIGQISSEVPQNLSASRPQDRQFILSSKKLLLSDSGFYLCAWSVRYEQYFGPGTRLTVT.

Many counts were recorded for this clonotype. One end of the junction fails to match germline, which may point to a read error. The rearrangement uses TRBV5-1 and TRBJ2-1, with D maybe TRBD2 (6 bases). The germline gives CDR1 SGHRS, CDR2 YFSETQ. The CDR3 covers 14 residues. This CDR3 reads CASSYSGAYNEQFF. The CDR3 bases are TGTGCCAGCAGTTACTCGGGAGCCTACAATGAGCAGTTCTTC.

The sample holds a few counts of this clonotype. The chain employs TRBV20-1 and TRBJ1-1; 10 bases map to TRBD1. J gave up 2 bases and V 1 base, and 4 bases lay outside the gene matches. This CDR3 region has 15 residues. Germline values: CDR1 DFQATT, CDR2 SNEGSKA (reference sequence). The CDR3 bases are TGCAGTGCTAGAGTAAAGACAGGGGGCAACACTGAAGCTTTCTTT. It codes for CSARVKTGGNTEAFF.

This clonotype was counted many times. The gene calls are TRBV2 and TRBJ2-1; D uncertain. The CDR3 runs 13 residues. The V end lost 2 bases, the J end lost 6 bases, and 8 bases lay between the germline ends. Germline assignment: CDR1 SNHLY and CDR2 FYNNEI. The CDR3: CASSERGVNEQFF. Written as DNA, the CDR3 is TGTGCCAGCAGTGAAAGAGGCGTCAATGAGCAGTTCTTC.

This clonotype was seen only a few times. V is TRBV6-5 and J is TRBJ2-1, with TRBD2 matching over 7 bases. There are 13 residues in the CDR3. Germline CDR1 and CDR2: MNHEY and SVGAGI. V was pared by 0 bases and J by 15 bases, with 8 bases of the junction left unmatched. The CDR3 sequence: CASSYSATTGGFF. The DNA of the CDR3 is TGTGCCAGCAGTTACTCCGCGACCACGGGGGGGTTCTTC.

The chain combines TRBV6-1 with TRBJ2-7, with 7 bases aligning to TRBD1. V was pared by 6 bases and J by 0 bases, with 14 bases of the junction left unmatched. Germline CDR1 and CDR2: MNHNS and SASEGT. The CDR3 consists of 17 residues. The CDR3 bases are TGTGCCAGCAGCCGATCAACAGGGGCCCTTAGCTCCTACGAGCAGTACTTC. The encoded protein is CASSRSTGALSSYEQYF.

On this clonotype itself: This may come from a read error, since a much larger clone is one base off. The chain couples TRBV6-1 to TRBJ1-5, with 7 positions matching TRBD1. CDR3 length: 13 residues. Germline assignment: CDR1 MNHNS and CDR2 SASEGT. Here the CDR3 DNA reads TGTGCCAGCAGCCCAGACCGGGGACAGCCCCAGCAGTTT. Translating it yields CASSPDRGQPQQF.

The chain links TRBV25-1 to TRBJ2-2, with 7 nucleotides matching TRBD2. Per germline, CDR1 MGHDK and CDR2 SYGVNS. This CDR3 contains 16 residues. V shed 6 bases, J shed 2 bases, and the junction held 9 bases outside the gene matches. The DNA for the CDR3 is TGTGCCAGCAGAGAAGCCCAGCGGGGAAACACCGGGGAGCTGTTTTTT. This encodes CASREAQRGNTGELFF.

Only a few counts were recorded for this clonotype. The chain has TRBV25-1 and TRBJ1-1; TRBD1 aligns across 7 bases. The CDR3 is made up of 14 amino acids. Trimming cost V 6 bases and J 6 bases; bases outside gene matches: 10. From germline, CDR1 is MGHDK and CDR2 SYGVNS. Written as DNA, the CDR3 is TGTGCCAGCAGGGATCCGGGACAGAGCTCTGAAGCTTTCTTT. It translates to CASRDPGQSSEAFF.